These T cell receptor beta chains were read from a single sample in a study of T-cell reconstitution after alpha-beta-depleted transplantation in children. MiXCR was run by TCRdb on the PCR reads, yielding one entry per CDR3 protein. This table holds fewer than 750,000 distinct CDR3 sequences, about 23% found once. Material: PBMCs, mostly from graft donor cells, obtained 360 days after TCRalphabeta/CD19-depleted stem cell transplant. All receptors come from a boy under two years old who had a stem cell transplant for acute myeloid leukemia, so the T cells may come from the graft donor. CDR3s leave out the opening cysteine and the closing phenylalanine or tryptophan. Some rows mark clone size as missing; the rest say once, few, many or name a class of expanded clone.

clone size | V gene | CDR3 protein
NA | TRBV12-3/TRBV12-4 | ASNDEQGARTDTQY
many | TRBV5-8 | ASSFRPPYGYT
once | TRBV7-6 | ASSYDPSGEQY
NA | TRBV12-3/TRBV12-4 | ASTEGSISYEQY
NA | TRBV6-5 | ASSYLLLDGEQF
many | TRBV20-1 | SARVVTGGGYT
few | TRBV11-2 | ASRRGEDTQY
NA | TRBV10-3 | AISPRRNAGNTEAF
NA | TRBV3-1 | ASSQLAGSQETQY
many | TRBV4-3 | ASSQDRWDSSSYEQY
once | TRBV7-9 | ASCRGNTEAF
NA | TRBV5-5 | ASSLLQHEGETQY
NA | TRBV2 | ASSIGQGSIYNEQF
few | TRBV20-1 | SARDSGRNYGYT
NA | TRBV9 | ASSVAGSLGNTEAF
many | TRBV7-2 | ASSFSPIGTRYTLIEQY
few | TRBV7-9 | ASSLALSSDEQY
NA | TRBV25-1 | ASSPSFDRGTKDTQY
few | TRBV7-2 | ASSPSSGGRVETQY
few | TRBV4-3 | ASSQVPQGSPLH
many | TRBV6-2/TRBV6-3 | ASSYSRQGAISSGANVLT
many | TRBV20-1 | SARETILSAFSTDTQY
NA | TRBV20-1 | SAGWGNRGENGYT
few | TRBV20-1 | SARATSGGASYNEQF
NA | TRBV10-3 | AISGRDSYEQY
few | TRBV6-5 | ASSWAETGSEQY
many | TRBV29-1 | SVEGQGASYRSYT
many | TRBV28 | ASRPSTDRSNEQF
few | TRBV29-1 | SGRARDTQY
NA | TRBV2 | ASNIPLARDYNEQF
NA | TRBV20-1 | SASRSLQETQY
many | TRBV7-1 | ASSSGLEFPAQRGSTGELF
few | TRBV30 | AWSVAGTRPYEQY
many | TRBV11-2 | ASRALAGAVDTQY
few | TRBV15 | ATSREGNRPNTEAF
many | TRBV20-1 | SARDRLGSPGQGYNEQF
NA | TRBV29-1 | SVPRYDTQY
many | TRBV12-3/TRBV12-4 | ASTAGINEQF
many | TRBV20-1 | SASSASNTDTQY
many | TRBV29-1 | SVVMGGNTGELF
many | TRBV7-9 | ASSSHSPWDEQF
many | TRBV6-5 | ASSYSGQGKVHLSNEQF
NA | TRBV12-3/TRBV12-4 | ASSLGLAGRNEQF
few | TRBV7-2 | ASSPRITGVYYNEQF
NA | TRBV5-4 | ASTLNRDRGEDTQY
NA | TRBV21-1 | ASSKVCPPAPYNSPLH
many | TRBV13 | ASSLRAETQY
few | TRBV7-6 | ASSLEASGEETQY
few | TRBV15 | ATSRGGGIKGTDTQY
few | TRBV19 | ASSWGGSGLTQY
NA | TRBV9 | ASSERAILATRTDTQY
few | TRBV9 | ASSVVSLGDTQY
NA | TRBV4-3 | ASSQELESSYNSPLH
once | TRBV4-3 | ASSPHPRLGGYIQY